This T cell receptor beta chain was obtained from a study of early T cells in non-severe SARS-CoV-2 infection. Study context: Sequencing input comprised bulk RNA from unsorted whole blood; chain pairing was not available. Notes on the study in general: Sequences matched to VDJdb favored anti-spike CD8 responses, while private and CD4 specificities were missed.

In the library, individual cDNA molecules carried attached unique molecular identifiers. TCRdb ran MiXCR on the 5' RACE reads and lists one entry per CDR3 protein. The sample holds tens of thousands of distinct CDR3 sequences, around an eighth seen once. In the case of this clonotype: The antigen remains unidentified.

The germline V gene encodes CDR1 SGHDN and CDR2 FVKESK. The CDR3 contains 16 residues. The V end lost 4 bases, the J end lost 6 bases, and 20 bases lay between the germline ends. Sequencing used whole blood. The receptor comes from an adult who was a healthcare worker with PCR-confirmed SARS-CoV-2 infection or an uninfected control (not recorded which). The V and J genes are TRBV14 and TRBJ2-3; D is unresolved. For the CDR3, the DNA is TGTGCCAGCAGCCCCCTCATGCAGGTCTTTCCGGATACGCAGTATTTT. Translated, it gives CASSPLMQVFPDTQYF.